This T cell receptor beta chain appears in the sequencing data of a study of shared clonotypes between healthy human individuals. This clone was observed once. Replicate PCRs run on sorted subsets employed 200 ng DNA, approximately 30,000 T cell genomes. Here immunoSEQ multiplex PCR was the method, and the copy in TCRdb shows in-frame clones only, minus some. In the table there are approximately 500,000 clones, roughly 95% of which are singletons. With 3 bases removed from V and 5 bases from J, the gap between germline ends came to 14 bases. CDR3 length equals 14 residues. Looked up from germline, CDR1 is SQVTM and CDR2 is ANQGSEA.

This chain links TRBV29-1 with TRBJ2-1; D tentatively fits TRBD1 or TRBD2 (5 bases each). Sequencing used naive CD4+ T cells sorted from blood. Subset denoted: CD45RA+ positively selected. This TCR derives from a woman in her thirties in good health. The CDR3 coding sequence is TGCAGCGTTGAGCGGGTCGTAGGGGACAATGAGCAGTTCTTC. Its protein product is CSVERVVGDNEQFF.